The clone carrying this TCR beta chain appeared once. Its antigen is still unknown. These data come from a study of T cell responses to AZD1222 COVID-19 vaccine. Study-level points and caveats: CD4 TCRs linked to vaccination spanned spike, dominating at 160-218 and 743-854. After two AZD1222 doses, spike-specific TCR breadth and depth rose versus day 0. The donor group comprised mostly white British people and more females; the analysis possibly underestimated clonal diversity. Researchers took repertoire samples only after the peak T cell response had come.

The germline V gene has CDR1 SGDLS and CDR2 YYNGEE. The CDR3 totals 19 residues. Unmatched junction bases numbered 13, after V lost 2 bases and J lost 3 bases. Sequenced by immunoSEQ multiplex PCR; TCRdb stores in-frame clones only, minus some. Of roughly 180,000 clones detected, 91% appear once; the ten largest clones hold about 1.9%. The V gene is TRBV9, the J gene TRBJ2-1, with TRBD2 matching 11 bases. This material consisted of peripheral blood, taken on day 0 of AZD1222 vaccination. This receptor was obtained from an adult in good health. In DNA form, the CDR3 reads TGTGCCAGCAGCGTCTCCACTAGCGGGGGTGGGCGGCTCTACAATGAGCAGTTCTTC. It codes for CASSVSTSGGGRLYNEQFF.